The text below deals with one T cell receptor beta chain. No antigen is known for it. TCRdb's table, derived via immunoSEQ multiplex PCR, lists solely in-frame clones and lacks some. The sample yields under 150,000 clones, 88% seen once. The CDR3 extends over 14 amino acids. This sample was taken from a study of T cell responses to AZD1222 COVID-19 vaccine. Study observations and caveats: Reportedly, nearly half of unique spike TCRs recognized epitopes outside B.1.351/B.1.1.7 mutations. The number of AZD1222 recipients seropositive at baseline was only 6 or 7. Samples come after the peak T cell response, not at day 14.

The input for sequencing was peripheral blood, taken on day 0 of MenACWY control vaccination. The chain joins TRBV12-2 to TRBJ2-7; the table's D call, TRBD2, has no DNA check behind it. TRBV12-2 is a recognized pseudogene. The TCR originated in an adult in good health. CDR3 nucleotides: TGTGCAAGTCGCTTAACGGTCCCCCTCGACGAGCAGTACTTC. Translation: CASRLTVPLDEQYF.